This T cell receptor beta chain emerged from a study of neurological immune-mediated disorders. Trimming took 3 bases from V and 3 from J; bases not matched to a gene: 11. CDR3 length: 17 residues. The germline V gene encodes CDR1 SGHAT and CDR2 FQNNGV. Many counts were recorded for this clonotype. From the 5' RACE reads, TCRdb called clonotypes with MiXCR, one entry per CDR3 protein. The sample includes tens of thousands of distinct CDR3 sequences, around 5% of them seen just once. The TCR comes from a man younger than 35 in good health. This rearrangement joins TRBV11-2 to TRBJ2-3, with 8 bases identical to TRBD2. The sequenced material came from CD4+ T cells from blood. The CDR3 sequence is CASSFRASGLRTDTQYF. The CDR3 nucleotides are TGTGCCAGCAGCTTTAGGGCTAGCGGGTTGAGAACAGATACGCAGTATTTT. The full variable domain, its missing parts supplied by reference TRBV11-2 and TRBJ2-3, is EAGVAQSPRYKIIEKRQSVAFWCNPISGHATLYWYQQILGQGPKLLIQFQNNGVVDDSQLPKDRFSAERLKGVDSTLKIQPAKLEDSAVYLCASSFRASGLRTDTQYFGPGTRLTVL.